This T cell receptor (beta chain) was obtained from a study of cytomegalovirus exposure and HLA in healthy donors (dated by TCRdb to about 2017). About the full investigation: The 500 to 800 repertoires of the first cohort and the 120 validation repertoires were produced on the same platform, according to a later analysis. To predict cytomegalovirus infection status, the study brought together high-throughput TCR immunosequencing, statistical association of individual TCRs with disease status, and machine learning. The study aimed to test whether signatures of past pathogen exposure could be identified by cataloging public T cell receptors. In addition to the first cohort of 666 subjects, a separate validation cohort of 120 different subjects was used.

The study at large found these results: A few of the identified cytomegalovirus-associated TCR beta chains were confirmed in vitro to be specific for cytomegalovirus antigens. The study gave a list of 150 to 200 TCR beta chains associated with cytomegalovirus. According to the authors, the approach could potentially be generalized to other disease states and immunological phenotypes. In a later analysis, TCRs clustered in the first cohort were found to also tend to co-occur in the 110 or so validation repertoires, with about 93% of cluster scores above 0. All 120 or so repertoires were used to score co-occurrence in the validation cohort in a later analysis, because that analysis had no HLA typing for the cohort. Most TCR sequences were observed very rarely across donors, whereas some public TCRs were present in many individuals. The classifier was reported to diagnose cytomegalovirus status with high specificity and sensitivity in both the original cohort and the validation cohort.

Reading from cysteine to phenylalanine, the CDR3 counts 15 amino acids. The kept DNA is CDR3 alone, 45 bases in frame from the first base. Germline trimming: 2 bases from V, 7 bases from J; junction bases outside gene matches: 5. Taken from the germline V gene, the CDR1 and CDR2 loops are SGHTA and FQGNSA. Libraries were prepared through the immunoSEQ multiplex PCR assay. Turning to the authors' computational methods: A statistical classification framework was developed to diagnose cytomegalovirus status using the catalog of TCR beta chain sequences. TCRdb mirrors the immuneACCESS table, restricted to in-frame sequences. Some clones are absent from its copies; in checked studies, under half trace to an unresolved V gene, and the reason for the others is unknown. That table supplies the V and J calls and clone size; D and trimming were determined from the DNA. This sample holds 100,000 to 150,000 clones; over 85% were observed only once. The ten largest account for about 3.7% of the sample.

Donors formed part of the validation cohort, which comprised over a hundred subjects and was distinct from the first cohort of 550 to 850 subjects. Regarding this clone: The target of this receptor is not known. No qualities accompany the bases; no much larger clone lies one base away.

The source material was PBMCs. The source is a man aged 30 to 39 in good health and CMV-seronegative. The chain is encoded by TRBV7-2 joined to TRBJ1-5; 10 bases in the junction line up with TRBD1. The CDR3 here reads CASSLRTGGGQPQHF. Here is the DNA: TGTGCCAGCAGCTTACGGACAGGGGGAGGACAGCCCCAGCATTTT.